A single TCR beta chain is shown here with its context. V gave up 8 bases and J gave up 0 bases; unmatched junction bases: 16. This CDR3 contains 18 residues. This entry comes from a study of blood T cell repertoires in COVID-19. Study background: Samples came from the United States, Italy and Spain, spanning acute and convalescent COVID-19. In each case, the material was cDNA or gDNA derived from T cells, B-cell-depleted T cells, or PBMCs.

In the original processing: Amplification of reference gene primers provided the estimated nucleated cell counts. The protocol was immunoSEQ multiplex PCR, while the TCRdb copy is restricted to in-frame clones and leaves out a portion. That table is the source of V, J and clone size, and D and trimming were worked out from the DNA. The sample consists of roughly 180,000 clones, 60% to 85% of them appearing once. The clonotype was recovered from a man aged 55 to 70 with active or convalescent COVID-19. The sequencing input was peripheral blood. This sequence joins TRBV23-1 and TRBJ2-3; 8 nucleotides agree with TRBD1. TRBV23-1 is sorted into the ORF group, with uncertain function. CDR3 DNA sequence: TGCGCCAGCGGAAGTGAGGACAGGGAGAAAGTAAGCACAGATACGCAGTATTTT. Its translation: CASGSEDREKVSTDTQYF.